This TCR beta chain was sequenced during a study of tumor-infiltrating lymphocytes in primary liver carcinoma. The source of the blood RNA was unsorted whole blood, and germline DNA was extracted as well. Constant-region priming of around 500 ng total RNA yielded TCR beta cDNA. Three nested multiplex PCR rounds, a slightly modified ARM-PCR method, built the TCR beta libraries. In the first two PCR rounds, TRBV1-TRBV30 forward primers were paired with a C-beta reverse primer, and each round lasted about 9 cycles. TCRdb fed the multiplex PCR reads into MiXCR, producing one record per CDR3 protein. The sample comprises 250,000 to 350,000 distinct CDR3 sequences, almost 60% of which are singletons, and about 18% rests with the top ten. A remark on this clonotype: A clone one base away is much larger, so this may be a read error.

This CDR3 spans 14 amino acids. Germline-derived CDR1 and CDR2 are MNHNS and SASEGT. The J gene is TRBJ1-2, the V gene TRBV6-1; 10 bases map to TRBD1. The origin of this receptor is a woman aged 25 to 45 with primary liver carcinoma and hepatitis B virus infection. Source material: peripheral blood. CDR3 residues: CASSTDRGIHGCTF. CDR3 nucleotides: TGTGCCAGCAGCACGGACAGGGGGATTCATGGCTGCACCTTC.